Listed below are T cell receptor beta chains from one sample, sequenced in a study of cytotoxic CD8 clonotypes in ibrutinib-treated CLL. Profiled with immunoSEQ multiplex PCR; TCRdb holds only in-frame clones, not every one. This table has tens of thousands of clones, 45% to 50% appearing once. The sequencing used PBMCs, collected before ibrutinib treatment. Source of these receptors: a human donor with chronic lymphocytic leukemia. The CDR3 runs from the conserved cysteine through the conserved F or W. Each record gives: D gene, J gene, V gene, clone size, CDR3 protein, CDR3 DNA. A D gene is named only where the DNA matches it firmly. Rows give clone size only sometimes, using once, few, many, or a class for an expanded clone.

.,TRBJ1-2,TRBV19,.,CASSIGTANYGYTF,TGTGCCAGTAGTATTGGAACAGCTAACTATGGCTACACCTTC
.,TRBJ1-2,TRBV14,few,CASSQGRYGYTF,TGTGCCAGCAGCCAAGGACGGTATGGCTACACCTTC
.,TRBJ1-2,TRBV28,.,CASTDYGGWGSNYGYTF,TGTGCCAGCACCGATTATGGGGGGTGGGGCTCTAACTATGGCTACACCTTC
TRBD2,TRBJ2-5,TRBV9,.,CASSVVGSGGIMAQYF,TGTGCCAGCAGCGTAGTCGGTAGCGGGGGTATAATGGCCCAGTACTTC
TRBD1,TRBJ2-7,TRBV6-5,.,CASSYKGQVKEQYF,TGTGCCAGCAGTTACAAGGGACAGGTCAAAGAGCAGTACTTC
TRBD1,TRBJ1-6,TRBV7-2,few,CASSSQGAEAGSPLHF,TGTGCCAGCAGCTCACAGGGGGCTGAAGCGGGTTCACCCCTCCACTTT
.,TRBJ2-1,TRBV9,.,CASSVVRGAGGYNEQFF,TGTGCCAGCAGCGTAGTGAGGGGAGCGGGTGGATACAATGAGCAGTTCTTC
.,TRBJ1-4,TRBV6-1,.,CASSWAGDLNEKLFF,TGTGCCAGCAGTTGGGCGGGCGACCTTAATGAAAAACTGTTTTTT
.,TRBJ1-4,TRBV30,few,CAWSVQTGANEKLFF,TGTGCCTGGAGTGTACAGACAGGAGCTAATGAAAAACTGTTTTTT
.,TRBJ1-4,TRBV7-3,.,CASSLQANEKLFF,TGTGCCAGCAGCCTCCAGGCTAATGAAAAACTGTTTTTT
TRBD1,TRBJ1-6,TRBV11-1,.,CASSFGQALSSYNSPLHF,TGTGCCAGCAGCTTCGGACAGGCCCTAAGCTCCTATAATTCACCCCTCCACTTT
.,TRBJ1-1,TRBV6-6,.,CASSYALEDTEAFF,TGTGCCAGCAGTTACGCTTTAGAGGACACTGAAGCTTTCTTT
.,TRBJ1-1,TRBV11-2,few,CASSLSTGGGEAFF,TGTGCCAGCAGCTTATCGACGGGGGGAGGTGAAGCTTTCTTT
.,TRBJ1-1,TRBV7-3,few,CASSLTSGDTEAFF,TGTGCCAGCAGCTTAACATCAGGGGACACTGAAGCTTTCTTT